This T cell receptor (beta chain) comes out of a study of blood T cell repertoires in COVID-19. Germline V gene sequence: CDR1 MNHEY, CDR2 SMNVEV (reference sequence). V shed 0 bases, J shed 4 bases, and the junction held 9 bases outside the gene matches. This CDR3 has 17 amino acids. Some clones are missing from TCRdb's copy, which holds only in-frame ones; the method was immunoSEQ multiplex PCR. The sample contains approximately 56,000 clones, roughly 89% of which appear only once. This TCR came from an elderly man with active or convalescent COVID-19. Material: peripheral blood. The chain uses TRBV27 and TRBJ1-5; TRBD1 agrees at 7 bases. The CDR3 DNA reads as TGTGCCAGCAGTTTATCGTTCGGGGACAGTGAAAATCAGCCCCAGCATTTT. This encodes CASSLSFGDSENQPQHF.